Presented here are 18 T cell receptor beta chains from one specimen sequenced in a study of blood T cell repertoires in COVID-19. Produced via immunoSEQ multiplex PCR; TCRdb's table is partial and in-frame only. The repertoire holds hundreds of thousands of clones, with over 80% as singletons. Sequencing was performed on PBMCs or T cells enriched from blood (not recorded which). The receptors were gathered from a woman aged 18-29 years who had recovered from COVID-19.

V and J are TRBV2 and TRBJ1-5; tentative D call: TRBD1 (5 bases). Germline V gene lookup returns CDR1 SNHLY and CDR2 FYNNEI. The CDR3 consists of 13 residues. The V end lost 8 bases, the J end lost 9 bases, and 17 bases lay between the germline ends. The CDR3 protein is CASRFGGTSPQHF. The CDR3, as DNA: TGTGCCAGCCGGTTCGGGGGTACCTCGCCCCAGCATTTT.

The chain couples TRBV27 to TRBJ1-1, with D possibly matching TRBD1 (6 bases). V lost 2 bases and J lost 6, with 13 bases in between. The CDR3 is 14 amino acids. Germline CDR1 and CDR2: MNHEY and SMNVEV (reference sequence). CDR3 amino acids: CASSLQGRVAEAFF. CDR3 nucleotide sequence: TGTGCCAGCAGTTTACAGGGGAGGGTCGCTGAAGCTTTCTTT.

The CDR3 DNA reads TGTGCCAGCAACGGGGACAGGGAAGAAAAACTGTTTTTT. It yields the protein CASNGDREEKLFF. The rearrangement links TRBV2 to TRBJ1-4, with 9 bases lining up with TRBD1. Germline CDR1 and CDR2: SNHLY and FYNNEI. CDR3 size: 13 residues. V dropped 7 bases and J dropped 8; count of bases not matched to a gene: 5.

The CDR3 DNA reads TGTGCCAGCAGCACGATTAGCCGACAGGGCTACTATGGCTACACCTTC. Protein sequence: CASSTISRQGYYGYTF. This chain joins TRBV7-2 and TRBJ1-2; 7 nucleotides match TRBD1. The CDR3 has 16 amino acids. The germline V gene has CDR1 SGHTA and CDR2 FQGNSA. V shed 5 bases and J 3 bases; nucleotides not matched to a gene: 12.

The chain couples TRBV30 to TRBJ1-6, with D maybe TRBD1 (5 bases). The germline gives CDR1 GTSNPN, CDR2 SVGIG (reference sequence). This CDR3 is built from 12 residues. Trimming took off 5 bases at V and 7 bases at J, with 9 bases between the two ends. CDR3: CAWGGSNSPLHF. CDR3 sequence (DNA): TGTGCCTGGGGGGGGAGCAATTCACCCCTCCACTTT. The whole variable domain, remainder taken from reference TRBV30 and TRBJ1-6, is SQTIHQWPATLVQPVGSPLSLECTVEGTSNPNLYWYRQAAGRGLQLLFYSVGIGQISSEVPQNLSASRPQDRQFILSSKKLLLSDSGFYLCAWGGSNSPLHFGNGTRLTVT.

The chain employs TRBV6-4 and TRBJ2-1, with 8 bases matching TRBD2. V trimming: 2 bases; J trimming: 8 bases; junction bases outside the gene matches: 8. This CDR3 has 15 amino acids. Germline values: CDR1 MRHNA, CDR2 SNTAGT. The CDR3 DNA reads TGTGCCAGCAGTGACGGATCGACTAGCGTGGATGAGCAGTTCTTC. Amino acid sequence: CASSDGSTSVDEQFF.

V usage is TRBV19 and J usage is TRBJ1-3; TRBD1 is a possible D gene (6 bases). CDR1 is LNHDA, CDR2 SQIVND, per germline (reference sequence). The CDR3 is 15 residues long. Trimming removed 3 bases from V and 1 base from J, with 10 bases in between. The CDR3 spells CASSMTGQSGNTIYF. The CDR3, as DNA: TGTGCCAGTAGTATGACAGGCCAATCTGGAAACACCATATATTTT.

The genes are TRBV10-3 and TRBJ2-7; 12 bases align to TRBD1. The V and J ends lost 4 bases and 7 bases, in that order; junction bases with no gene match: 8. In germline, CDR1 is ENHRY, CDR2 SYGVKD. CDR3 size: 15 residues. In DNA, the CDR3 is TGTGCCATCAGTGCTGGAGGGACAGGGGGCCGAGAGCAGTACTTC. This translates into CAISAGGTGGREQYF.

This rearrangement joins TRBV9 to TRBJ2-2; 9 positions agree with TRBD2. Germline CDR1 SGDLS, CDR2 YYNGEE. CDR3 length: 15 residues. The V gene end was trimmed by 3 bases and the J gene end by 4 bases; junction bases not matched to a gene: 4. The DNA for the CDR3 is TGTGCCAGCAGCGCAGGGACTAGCCTCACCGGGGAGCTGTTTTTT. This encodes CASSAGTSLTGELFF.

The gene calls are TRBV6-6 and TRBJ1-5; 9 bases align to TRBD1. Losses at the gene ends were 5 bases for V and 2 bases for J; bases not matched to a gene: 7. The CDR3 spans 16 residues. CDR1 is MNHNY and CDR2 is SVGAGI in the germline V gene (reference sequence). The CDR3 is CASSIYRDRGNQPQHF. The CDR3 region has the DNA TGTGCCAGCAGTATTTACCGGGACAGGGGCAATCAGCCCCAGCATTTT.

The chain uses TRBV20-1 and TRBJ1-1; 8 positions match TRBD1. This CDR3 has 13 residues. Germline CDR1 and CDR2: DFQATT and SNEGSKA (reference sequence). V lost 3 bases to trimming and J lost 4 bases; unmatched junction nucleotides: 4. Written as DNA, the CDR3 is TGCAGTGCTAGTGGACAGGGTATCACTGAAGCTTTCTTT. Translation: CSASGQGITEAFF.

This clone was counted a few times. This sequence joins TRBV9 and TRBJ1-1, with D tentatively TRBD1 (6 bases). CDR1 is SGDLS and CDR2 is YYNGEE in the germline V gene. With 3 bases removed from V and 6 bases from J, the gap between germline ends came to 18 bases. The CDR3 length is 15 residues. CDR3 nucleotide sequence: TGTGCCAGCAGCGCACTACGAACAGGGATCTCTGAAGCTTTCTTT. Translation: CASSALRTGISEAFF.

This clone was counted a few times. This sequence joins TRBV7-9 and TRBJ2-7, with D maybe TRBD1 (6 bases). In germline, CDR1 is SEHNR, CDR2 FQNEAQ (reference sequence). The CDR3 contains 16 residues. V was shortened by 5 bases and J by 1 base, with 18 bases between the two germline ends. The CDR3 loop reads CASSPGPARGSYEQYF. The CDR3 nucleotides read TGTGCCAGCAGCCCAGGGCCGGCCAGGGGATCCTACGAGCAGTACTTC.

J is TRBJ1-3 and V is TRBV27; 10 bases agree with TRBD1. With V trimmed by 6 bases and J by 2 bases, 1 base remained unmatched. Per the germline V gene, CDR1 is MNHEY and CDR2 is SMNVEV (reference sequence). This CDR3 is 14 amino acids long. CDR3 protein: CASRGTGAGNTIYF. The CDR3 nucleotides read TGTGCCAGCAGGGGGACAGGGGCTGGAAACACCATATATTTT.

The rearrangement joins TRBV20-1 to TRBJ2-1, with 11 nucleotides matching TRBD2. Germline CDR1 DFQATT, CDR2 SNEGSKA (reference sequence). Trimming took 3 bases from V and 7 from J; bases not matched to a gene: 8. The CDR3 has 15 residues. The CDR3 DNA sequence: TGCAGTGCTAGTCCTCTAGCGGGAGGCAGGAATGAGCAGTTCTTC. Encoded protein: CSASPLAGGRNEQFF.

The rearrangement uses TRBV6-2 or TRBV6-3 and TRBJ2-7; D call uncertain. Deletions cut 2 bases from V and 7 bases from J, with 9 bases between. This CDR3 is 12 amino acids long. Germline V lookup: CDR1 MNHEY, CDR2 SVGEGT. This chain's CDR3 is CASSYPPSEQYF. The DNA of the CDR3 is TGTGCCAGCAGTTACCCGCCTAGTGAGCAGTACTTC.

The rearrangement links TRBV19 to TRBJ2-7, with TRBD1 identical over 7 bases. Germline V gene lookup returns CDR1 LNHDA and CDR2 SQIVND (reference sequence). V lost 7 bases and J lost 3; bases outside the gene matches: 12. The CDR3 totals 15 residues. The CDR3 coding sequence is TGTGCCAGTAATAGACCCGACAGGGATGGCTACGAGCAGTACTTC. Its translation is CASNRPDRDGYEQYF.

This chain links TRBV6-1 with TRBJ2-5, with TRBD1 matching over 11 bases. The V gene's germline CDR1 is MNHNS and CDR2 SASEGT. This CDR3 contains 17 residues. V gave up 3 bases and J gave up 4 bases; unmatched junction bases: 10. The chain's CDR3 is CASSDVAGTGGRETQYF. In DNA form, the CDR3 reads TGTGCCAGCAGTGATGTTGCCGGGACAGGGGGTAGAGAGACCCAGTACTTC.